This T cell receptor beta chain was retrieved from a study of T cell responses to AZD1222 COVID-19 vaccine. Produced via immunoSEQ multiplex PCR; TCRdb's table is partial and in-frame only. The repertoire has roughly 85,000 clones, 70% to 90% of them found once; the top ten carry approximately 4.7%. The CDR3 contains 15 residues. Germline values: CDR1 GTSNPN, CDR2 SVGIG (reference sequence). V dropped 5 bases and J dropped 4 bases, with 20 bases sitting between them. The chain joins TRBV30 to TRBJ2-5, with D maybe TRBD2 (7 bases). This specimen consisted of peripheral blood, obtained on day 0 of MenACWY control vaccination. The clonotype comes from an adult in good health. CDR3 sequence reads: CAWEFGGAGGETQYF. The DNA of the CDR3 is TGTGCCTGGGAATTTGGGGGGGCAGGAGGAGAGACCCAGTACTTC.